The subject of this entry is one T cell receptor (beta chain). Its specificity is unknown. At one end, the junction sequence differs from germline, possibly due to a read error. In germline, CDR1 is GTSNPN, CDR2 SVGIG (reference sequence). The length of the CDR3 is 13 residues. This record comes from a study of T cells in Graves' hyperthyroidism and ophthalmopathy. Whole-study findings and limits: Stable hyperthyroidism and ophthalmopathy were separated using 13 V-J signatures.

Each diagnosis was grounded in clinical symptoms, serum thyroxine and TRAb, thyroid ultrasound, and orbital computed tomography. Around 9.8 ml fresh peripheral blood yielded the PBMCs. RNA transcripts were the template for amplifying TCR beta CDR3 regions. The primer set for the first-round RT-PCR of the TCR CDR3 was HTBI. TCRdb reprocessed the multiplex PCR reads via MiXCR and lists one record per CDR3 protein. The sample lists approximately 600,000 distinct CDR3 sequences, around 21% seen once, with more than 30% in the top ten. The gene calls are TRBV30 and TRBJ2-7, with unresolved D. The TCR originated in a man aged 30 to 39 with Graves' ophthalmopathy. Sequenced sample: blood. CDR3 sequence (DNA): TGTGCCCGGAGTCAAAGGGCGTCCTACGAGCAGTACTTC. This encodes CARSQRASYEQYF.